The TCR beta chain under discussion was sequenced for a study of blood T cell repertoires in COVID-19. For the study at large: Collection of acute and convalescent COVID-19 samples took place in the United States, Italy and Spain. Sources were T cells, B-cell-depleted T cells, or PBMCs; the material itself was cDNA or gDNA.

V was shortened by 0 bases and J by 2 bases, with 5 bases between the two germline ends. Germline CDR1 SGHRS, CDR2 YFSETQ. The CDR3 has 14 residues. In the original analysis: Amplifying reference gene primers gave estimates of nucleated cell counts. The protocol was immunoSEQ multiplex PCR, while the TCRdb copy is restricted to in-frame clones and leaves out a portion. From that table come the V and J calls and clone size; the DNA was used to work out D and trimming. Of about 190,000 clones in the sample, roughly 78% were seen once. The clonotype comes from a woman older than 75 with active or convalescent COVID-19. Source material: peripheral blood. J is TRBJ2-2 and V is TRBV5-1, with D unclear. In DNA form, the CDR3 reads TGCGCCAGCAGCTTGGGTCTTAACACCGGGGAGCTGTTTTTT. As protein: CASSLGLNTGELFF.